The rows below give T cell receptor beta chains drawn from one sample of a study of CD8 T cells in ankylosing spondylitis. A single record per CDR3 protein comes from TCRdb applying MiXCR to the 5' RACE reads. The sample lists roughly 240,000 distinct CDR3 sequences; approximately 8.4% were seen once. Sequencing input: blood, either unsorted or a sorted T cell fraction (not recorded which). All receptors come from a female donor with ankylosing spondylitis or in good health (not recorded which). The CDR3 runs from the conserved cysteine through the conserved F or W. The order of the fields is V gene, D gene, clone size, J gene, CDR3 protein, CDR3 DNA. A D gene is named only where the DNA matches it firmly. Where a row states a size, it is once, few, many or the class of an expanded clone; other rows omit it.

TRBV3-1	TRBD2	many	TRBJ2-1	CASSPPGTSTNEQFF	TGTGCCAGCAGTCCCCCCGGGACTAGCACCAATGAGCAGTTCTTC
TRBV7-2	-	few	TRBJ2-7	CASSSLGGAGGNEQYF	TGTGCCAGCAGCTCCCTTGGGGGGGCAGGGGGCAACGAGCAGTACTTC
TRBV19	-	-	TRBJ2-1	CASTIAAQGRREQFF	TGTGCCAGTACCATAGCGGCCCAAGGGCGTCGGGAGCAGTTCTTC
TRBV7-9	-	-	TRBJ2-3	CTSSLASLNTDTQYF	TGTACCAGCAGCTTAGCGAGCCTTAACACAGATACGCAGTATTTT
TRBV6-5	-	many	TRBJ2-2	CASRAFTGELFF	TGTGCCAGCAGGGCTTTCACCGGGGAGCTGTTTTTT
TRBV6-1	-	many	TRBJ2-7	CATYPGDRSYEQYF	TGTGCCACCTACCCAGGAGACCGATCCTACGAGCAGTACTTC
TRBV7-8	TRBD1	many	TRBJ1-2	CASSLDTGTDSYGYTF	TGTGCCAGCAGCTTGGACACCGGGACAGACAGTTATGGCTACACCTTC
TRBV7-2	-	many	TRBJ2-3	CASSLVSARDTQYF	TGTGCCAGCAGCTTAGTTTCAGCACGCGATACGCAGTATTTT
TRBV6-1	TRBD2	many	TRBJ2-1	CASSPSGRAPDEQFF	TGTGCCAGCAGTCCTAGCGGGAGGGCCCCCGATGAGCAGTTCTTC
TRBV5-5	TRBD1	few	TRBJ2-7	CASSPDRGMTYEQYF	TGTGCCAGCAGTCCCGACAGGGGGATGACCTACGAGCAGTACTTC
TRBV11-2	-	many	TRBJ2-3	CASSRRGTKPSTDTQYF	TGTGCCAGCAGCCGGCGCGGGACGAAACCCAGCACAGATACGCAGTATTTT
TRBV20-1	TRBD1	many	TRBJ2-7	CSAGQGDYEQYF	TGCAGTGCGGGACAGGGGGACTACGAGCAGTACTTC
TRBV7-8	-	many	TRBJ2-1	CASRSGGYRDEQFF	TGTGCCAGCAGAAGCGGCGGGTATAGGGATGAGCAGTTCTTC
TRBV20-1	-	many	TRBJ1-2	CSAETSTGYGYTF	TGCAGTGCGGAGACTTCGACAGGCTATGGCTACACCTTC
TRBV28	-	many	TRBJ1-2	CASSLLNDGYTF	TGTGCCAGCAGCCTCTTGAACGATGGCTACACCTTC